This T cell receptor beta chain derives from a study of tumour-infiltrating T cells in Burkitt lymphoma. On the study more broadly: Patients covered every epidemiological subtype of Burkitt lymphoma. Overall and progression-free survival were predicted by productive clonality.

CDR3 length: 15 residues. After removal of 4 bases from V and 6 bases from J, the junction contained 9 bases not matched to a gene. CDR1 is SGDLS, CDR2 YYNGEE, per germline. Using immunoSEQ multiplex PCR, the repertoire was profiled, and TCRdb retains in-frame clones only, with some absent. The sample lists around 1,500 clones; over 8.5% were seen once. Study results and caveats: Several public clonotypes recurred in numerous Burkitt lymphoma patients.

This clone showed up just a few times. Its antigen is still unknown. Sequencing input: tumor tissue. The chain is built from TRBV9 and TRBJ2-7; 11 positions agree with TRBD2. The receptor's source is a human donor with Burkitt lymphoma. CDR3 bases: TGTGCCAGCAGCCCGATAGCGGGAGGGACGGGCGAGCAGTACTTC. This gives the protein CASSPIAGGTGEQYF. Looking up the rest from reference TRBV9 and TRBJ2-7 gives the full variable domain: DSGVTQTPKHLITATGQRVTLRCSPRSGDLSVYWYQQSLDQGLQFLIQYYNGEERAKGNILERFSAQQFPDLHSELNLSSLELGDSALYFCASSPIAGGTGEQYFGPGTRLTVT.